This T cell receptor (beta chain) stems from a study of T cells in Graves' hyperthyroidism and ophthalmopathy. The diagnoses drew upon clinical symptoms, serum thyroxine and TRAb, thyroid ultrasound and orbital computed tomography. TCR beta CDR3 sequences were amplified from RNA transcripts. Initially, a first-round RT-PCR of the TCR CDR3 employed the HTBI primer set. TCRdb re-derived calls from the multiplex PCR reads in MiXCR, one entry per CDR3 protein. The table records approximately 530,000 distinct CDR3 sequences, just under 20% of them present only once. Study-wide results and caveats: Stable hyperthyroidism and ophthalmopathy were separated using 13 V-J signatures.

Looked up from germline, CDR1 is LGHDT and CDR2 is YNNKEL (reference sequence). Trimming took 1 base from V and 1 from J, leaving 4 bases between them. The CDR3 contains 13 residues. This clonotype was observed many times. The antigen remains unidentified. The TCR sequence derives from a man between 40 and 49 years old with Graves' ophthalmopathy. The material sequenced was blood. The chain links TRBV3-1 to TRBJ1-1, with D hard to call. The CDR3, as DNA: TGTGCCAGCAGCCAAGGCACGAACACTGAAGCTTTCTTT. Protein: CASSQGTNTEAFF.